This TCR beta chain stems from a study of T cells after yellow fever vaccination. Across the whole study: Fractions with few cells were prepared using SMART-Seq v4 Ultra Low Input.

The CDR3 sequence is 14 residues long. Germline loops: CDR1 SGHTA, CDR2 FQGNSA. V lost 3 bases, J lost 5 bases, and 5 bases stayed unmatched. This clonotype was counted between two and nine times. One entry per CDR3 protein results from TCRdb running MiXCR on the 5' RACE reads. The table shows hundreds of thousands of distinct CDR3 sequences, with around 20% occurring only once. The material was PBMCs, obtained before the yellow fever booster vaccination. The V and J genes are TRBV7-2 and TRBJ2-5, with 8 positions matching TRBD2. This sequence originates from a man aged 18 to 29 who received the YFV17D yellow fever vaccine. This chain's CDR3 is CASSFGGGWETQYF. The CDR3 DNA reads as TGTGCCAGCAGCTTCGGCGGGGGGTGGGAGACCCAGTACTTC. The full variable domain, in which reference TRBV7-2 and TRBJ2-5 provide the parts outside the CDR3, is GAGVSQSPSNKVTEKGKDVELRCDPISGHTALYWYRQSLGQGLEFLIYFQGNSAPDKSGLPSDRFSAERTGGSVSTLTIQRTQQEDSAVYLCASSFGGGWETQYFGPGTRLLVL.